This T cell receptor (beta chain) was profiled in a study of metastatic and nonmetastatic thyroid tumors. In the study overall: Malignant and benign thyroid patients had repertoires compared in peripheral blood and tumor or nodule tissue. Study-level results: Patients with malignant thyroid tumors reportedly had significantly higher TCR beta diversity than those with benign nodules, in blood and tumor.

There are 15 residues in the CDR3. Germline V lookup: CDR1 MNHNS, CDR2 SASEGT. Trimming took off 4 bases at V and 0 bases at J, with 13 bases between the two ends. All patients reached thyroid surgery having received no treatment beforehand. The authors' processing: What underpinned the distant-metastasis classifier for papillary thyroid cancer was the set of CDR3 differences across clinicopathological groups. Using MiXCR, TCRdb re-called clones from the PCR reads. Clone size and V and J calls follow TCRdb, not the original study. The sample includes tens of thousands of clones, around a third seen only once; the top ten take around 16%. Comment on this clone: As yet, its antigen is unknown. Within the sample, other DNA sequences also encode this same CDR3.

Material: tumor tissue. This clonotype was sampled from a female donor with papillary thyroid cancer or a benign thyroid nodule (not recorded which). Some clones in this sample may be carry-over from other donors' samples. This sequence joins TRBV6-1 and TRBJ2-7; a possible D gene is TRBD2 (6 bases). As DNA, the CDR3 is TGTGCCAGCAGTGGAAGGAGGGATACCTCCTACGAGCAGTACTTC. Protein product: CASSGRRDTSYEQYF.